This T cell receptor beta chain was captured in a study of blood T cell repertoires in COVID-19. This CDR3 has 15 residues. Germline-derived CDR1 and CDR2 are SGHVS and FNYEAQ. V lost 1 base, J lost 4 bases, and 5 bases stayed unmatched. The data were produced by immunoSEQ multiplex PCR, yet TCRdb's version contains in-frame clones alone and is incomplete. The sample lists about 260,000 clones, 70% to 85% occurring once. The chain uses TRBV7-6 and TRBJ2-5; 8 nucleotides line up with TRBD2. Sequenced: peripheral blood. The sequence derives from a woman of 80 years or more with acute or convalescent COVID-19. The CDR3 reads CASSLVSGIGETQYF. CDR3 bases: TGTGCCAGCAGCTTAGTTAGCGGGATTGGAGAGACCCAGTACTTC.